Listed below are T cell receptor beta chains from one sample, sequenced in a study of blood T cell repertoires in COVID-19. The protocol was immunoSEQ multiplex PCR, while the TCRdb copy is restricted to in-frame clones and leaves out a portion. In the table there are around 70,000 clones, about 92% of which are singletons. Sample: peripheral blood. Every receptor here comes from a human donor in a cohort sampled during active COVID-19. Both conserved end residues are part of each CDR3. The order of the fields is clone size, J gene, D gene, V gene, CDR3 protein, CDR3 DNA. The D gene is left open where the match is weak. Size is omitted from some rows. Given values are once, few, many or a class for expanded clones.

clone size: -
J gene: TRBJ2-7
D gene: TRBD2
V gene: TRBV7-2
CDR3 protein: CASSLLAGVRVGEQYF
CDR3 DNA: TGTGCCAGCAGCTTACTAGCGGGAGTGAGAGTAGGAGAGCAGTACTTC

clone size: -
J gene: TRBJ2-3
D gene: TRBD2
V gene: TRBV9
CDR3 protein: CASSVGRGGPLDTQYF
CDR3 DNA: TGTGCCAGCAGCGTAGGTCGGGGAGGGCCATTAGATACGCAGTATTTT

clone size: -
J gene: TRBJ1-5
D gene: TRBD1
V gene: TRBV27
CDR3 protein: CASSPGQGASNQPQHF
CDR3 DNA: TGTGCCAGCAGTCCGGGACAGGGGGCGAGCAATCAGCCCCAGCATTTT

clone size: -
J gene: TRBJ2-7
D gene: -
V gene: TRBV14
CDR3 protein: CASSQLSTGAYEQYF
CDR3 DNA: TGTGCCAGCAGCCAATTGTCGACAGGAGCCTACGAGCAGTACTTC

clone size: -
J gene: TRBJ2-7
D gene: TRBD1
V gene: TRBV6-5
CDR3 protein: CASRSGTGADEQYF
CDR3 DNA: TGTGCCAGCAGGTCCGGGACAGGGGCCGACGAGCAGTACTTC

clone size: -
J gene: TRBJ2-7
D gene: TRBD2
V gene: TRBV7-2
CDR3 protein: CASSLVTSGSSYEQYF
CDR3 DNA: TGTGCCAGCAGCTTAGTGACTAGCGGGAGCTCCTACGAGCAGTACTTC

clone size: -
J gene: TRBJ2-1
D gene: -
V gene: TRBV7-9
CDR3 protein: CASRSDDRHNEQFF
CDR3 DNA: TGTGCCAGCAGATCGGATGACAGGCACAATGAGCAGTTCTTC

clone size: -
J gene: TRBJ2-3
D gene: TRBD1
V gene: TRBV5-5
CDR3 protein: CASGYRGQGTDTQYF
CDR3 DNA: TGTGCCAGCGGATACAGGGGGCAGGGGACAGATACGCAGTATTTT

clone size: -
J gene: TRBJ2-7
D gene: TRBD1
V gene: TRBV23-1
CDR3 protein: CASSQGTGTSEQYF
CDR3 DNA: TGCGCCAGCAGTCAAGGGACAGGGACATCCGAGCAGTACTTC

clone size: -
J gene: TRBJ2-3
D gene: -
V gene: TRBV25-1
CDR3 protein: CASSDSADTQYF
CDR3 DNA: TGTGCCAGCAGTGATTCCGCAGATACGCAGTATTTT

clone size: -
J gene: TRBJ2-2
D gene: TRBD2
V gene: TRBV4-2
CDR3 protein: CASSQDTSGRGAGELFF
CDR3 DNA: TGTGCCAGCAGCCAAGATACTAGCGGGAGGGGAGCCGGGGAGCTGTTTTTT

clone size: -
J gene: TRBJ1-4
D gene: -
V gene: TRBV30
CDR3 protein: CAWSVRNRVNEKLFF
CDR3 DNA: TGTGCCTGGAGTGTAAGAAACAGAGTTAATGAAAAACTGTTTTTT

clone size: -
J gene: TRBJ2-7
D gene: -
V gene: TRBV5-1
CDR3 protein: CASTGPTGGGEQYF
CDR3 DNA: TGCGCCAGCACCGGGCCGACAGGTGGCGGCGAGCAGTACTTC

clone size: -
J gene: TRBJ2-3
D gene: TRBD2
V gene: TRBV19
CDR3 protein: CAVRTSGMYTDTQYF
CDR3 DNA: TGTGCCGTACGGACTAGCGGGATGTACACAGATACGCAGTATTTT

clone size: -
J gene: TRBJ2-5
D gene: TRBD2
V gene: TRBV4-1
CDR3 protein: CASSQDWSGMKTQYF
CDR3 DNA: TGCGCCAGCAGCCAAGATTGGAGCGGGATGAAGACCCAGTACTTC

clone size: -
J gene: TRBJ1-1
D gene: -
V gene: TRBV6-2/TRBV6-3
CDR3 protein: CASSSISEAFF
CDR3 DNA: TGTGCCAGCAGTTCGATCAGTGAAGCTTTCTTT

clone size: -
J gene: TRBJ2-3
D gene: TRBD1
V gene: TRBV7-2
CDR3 protein: CASSKSQGASDTQYF
CDR3 DNA: TGTGCCAGCAGCAAATCGCAGGGGGCGTCAGATACGCAGTATTTT

clone size: once
J gene: TRBJ2-1
D gene: TRBD2
V gene: TRBV30
CDR3 protein: CAWNLKKGLAYNEQFF
CDR3 DNA: TGTGCCTGGAATCTCAAAAAGGGACTAGCTTACAATGAGCAGTTCTTC

clone size: once
J gene: TRBJ2-3
D gene: TRBD1
V gene: TRBV7-2
CDR3 protein: CASSLGGQATYTQYF
CDR3 DNA: TGTGCCAGCAGCTTAGGGGGACAGGCAACCTACACGCAGTATTTT

clone size: -
J gene: TRBJ2-1
D gene: TRBD1
V gene: TRBV2
CDR3 protein: CASSGGQGIRSYNEQFF
CDR3 DNA: TGTGCCAGCAGTGGGGGACAGGGGATACGCTCCTACAATGAGCAGTTCTTC

clone size: -
J gene: TRBJ2-3
D gene: -
V gene: TRBV21-1
CDR3 protein: CASSKGARDGGSGGQYF
CDR3 DNA: TGTGCCAGCAGCAAAGGGGCCCGGGACGGCGGGTCCGGGGGGCAGTATTTT

clone size: -
J gene: TRBJ2-2
D gene: TRBD2
V gene: TRBV29-1
CDR3 protein: CSVTAGGMGTGELFF
CDR3 DNA: TGCAGCGTTACCGCGGGAGGTATGGGCACCGGGGAGCTGTTTTTT

clone size: -
J gene: TRBJ2-2
D gene: -
V gene: TRBV19
CDR3 protein: CASSIQVNTGELFF
CDR3 DNA: TGTGCCAGTAGTATACAGGTGAACACCGGGGAGCTGTTTTTT

clone size: -
J gene: TRBJ2-1
D gene: TRBD2
V gene: TRBV4-1
CDR3 protein: CASSQGLAGAASSYNEQFF
CDR3 DNA: TGCGCCAGCAGCCAAGGACTAGCGGGAGCCGCTAGCTCCTACAATGAGCAGTTCTTC

clone size: -
J gene: TRBJ1-2
D gene: -
V gene: TRBV6-2/TRBV6-3
CDR3 protein: CASSYSGIDGYTF
CDR3 DNA: TGTGCCAGCAGTTATTCAGGGATCGATGGCTACACCTTC

clone size: -
J gene: TRBJ2-1
D gene: TRBD2
V gene: TRBV11-2
CDR3 protein: CASSFWASGRALDNEQFF
CDR3 DNA: TGTGCCAGCAGCTTTTGGGCTAGCGGGAGAGCTTTGGACAATGAGCAGTTCTTC

clone size: -
J gene: TRBJ1-4
D gene: -
V gene: TRBV5-1
CDR3 protein: CASSLEVGGPNEKLFF
CDR3 DNA: TGCGCCAGCAGCTTGGAGGTCGGGGGGCCTAATGAAAAACTGTTTTTT

clone size: -
J gene: TRBJ1-6
D gene: TRBD1
V gene: TRBV5-5
CDR3 protein: CASSLGLGQGIYSPLHF
CDR3 DNA: TGTGCCAGCAGCTTGGGGTTGGGACAGGGGATTTATTCACCCCTCCACTTT

clone size: -
J gene: TRBJ2-2
D gene: TRBD2
V gene: TRBV19
CDR3 protein: CASSEGLALLSGELFF
CDR3 DNA: TGTGCCAGTAGTGAGGGACTAGCGTTATTGTCCGGGGAGCTGTTTTTT

clone size: -
J gene: TRBJ1-6
D gene: TRBD1
V gene: TRBV5-1
CDR3 protein: CASSFGQGYNSPLHF
CDR3 DNA: TGCGCCAGCAGCTTCGGACAGGGGTATAATTCACCCCTCCACTTT

clone size: -
J gene: TRBJ1-4
D gene: TRBD1
V gene: TRBV28
CDR3 protein: CASSPTGKREKLFF
CDR3 DNA: TGTGCCAGCAGTCCGACAGGGAAGCGGGAAAAACTGTTTTTT

clone size: -
J gene: TRBJ1-6
D gene: -
V gene: TRBV30
CDR3 protein: CAWSVGPRWSYNSPLHF
CDR3 DNA: TGTGCCTGGAGTGTAGGCCCCAGGTGGTCCTATAATTCACCCCTCCACTTT

clone size: -
J gene: TRBJ2-2
D gene: TRBD2
V gene: TRBV9
CDR3 protein: CASSVGGDTGELFF
CDR3 DNA: TGTGCCAGCAGCGTGGGAGGGGACACCGGGGAGCTGTTTTTT

clone size: -
J gene: TRBJ2-3
D gene: TRBD1
V gene: TRBV5-8
CDR3 protein: CASSLPGTGADTQYF
CDR3 DNA: TGTGCCAGCAGCTTGCCCGGGACAGGGGCAGATACGCAGTATTTT

clone size: -
J gene: TRBJ1-6
D gene: -
V gene: TRBV5-4
CDR3 protein: CASSSAGGRAENSPLHF
CDR3 DNA: TGTGCCAGCAGCTCGGCGGGGGGGAGGGCGGAGAATTCACCCCTCCACTTT

clone size: -
J gene: TRBJ2-7
D gene: -
V gene: TRBV5-1
CDR3 protein: CASSLSGTNFYEQYF
CDR3 DNA: TGCGCCAGCAGCTTATCCGGGACAAATTTCTACGAGCAGTACTTC

clone size: few
J gene: TRBJ2-5
D gene: -
V gene: TRBV4-1
CDR3 protein: CASSQDLAGVRETQYF
CDR3 DNA: TGCGCCAGCAGCCAAGATTTAGCAGGGGTGAGGGAGACCCAGTACTTC

clone size: -
J gene: TRBJ1-2
D gene: -
V gene: TRBV6-6
CDR3 protein: CASSSRGSNYGYTF
CDR3 DNA: TGTGCCAGCAGTTCACGGGGGAGTAACTATGGCTACACCTTC

clone size: -
J gene: TRBJ1-5
D gene: TRBD1
V gene: TRBV2
CDR3 protein: CASRRWGTESNQPQHF
CDR3 DNA: TGTGCCAGCAGGAGGTGGGGGACAGAGAGCAATCAGCCCCAGCATTTT

clone size: -
J gene: TRBJ2-7
D gene: TRBD2
V gene: TRBV9
CDR3 protein: CASSVGSSGGYEQYF
CDR3 DNA: TGTGCCAGCAGCGTAGGGTCTAGCGGGGGATACGAGCAGTACTTC

clone size: -
J gene: TRBJ2-1
D gene: -
V gene: TRBV4-2
CDR3 protein: CASSQGLVAYNEQFF
CDR3 DNA: TGTGCCAGCAGCCAAGGACTAGTAGCCTACAATGAGCAGTTCTTC

clone size: -
J gene: TRBJ1-1
D gene: TRBD1
V gene: TRBV7-2
CDR3 protein: CASRRGQGNTEAFF
CDR3 DNA: TGTGCCAGCAGGAGGGGACAGGGGAACACTGAAGCTTTCTTT

clone size: -
J gene: TRBJ2-5
D gene: TRBD2
V gene: TRBV5-1
CDR3 protein: CASSLVAGAETQYF
CDR3 DNA: TGCGCCAGCAGCTTGGTAGCGGGAGCAGAGACCCAGTACTTC

clone size: -
J gene: TRBJ1-2
D gene: -
V gene: TRBV5-4
CDR3 protein: CASSTGSRNYGYTF
CDR3 DNA: TGTGCCAGCAGCACCGGGAGTAGGAACTATGGCTACACCTTC

clone size: -
J gene: TRBJ2-1
D gene: TRBD2
V gene: TRBV7-3
CDR3 protein: CASSLGPGLAGAYNEQFF
CDR3 DNA: TGTGCCAGCAGCCTGGGGCCGGGACTAGCGGGAGCCTACAATGAGCAGTTCTTC

clone size: -
J gene: TRBJ2-7
D gene: TRBD2
V gene: TRBV7-9
CDR3 protein: CASGSSGSVLNEQYF
CDR3 DNA: TGTGCCAGCGGGAGTAGCGGGAGCGTGTTGAACGAGCAGTACTTC

clone size: -
J gene: TRBJ1-3
D gene: -
V gene: TRBV7-2
CDR3 protein: CASSLPGRGNTIYF
CDR3 DNA: TGTGCCAGCAGCTTACCAGGGAGGGGAAACACCATATATTTT

clone size: -
J gene: TRBJ2-1
D gene: -
V gene: TRBV6-5
CDR3 protein: CASSLAEMRYNEQFF
CDR3 DNA: TGTGCCAGCAGTTTAGCGGAAATGCGGTACAATGAGCAGTTCTTC